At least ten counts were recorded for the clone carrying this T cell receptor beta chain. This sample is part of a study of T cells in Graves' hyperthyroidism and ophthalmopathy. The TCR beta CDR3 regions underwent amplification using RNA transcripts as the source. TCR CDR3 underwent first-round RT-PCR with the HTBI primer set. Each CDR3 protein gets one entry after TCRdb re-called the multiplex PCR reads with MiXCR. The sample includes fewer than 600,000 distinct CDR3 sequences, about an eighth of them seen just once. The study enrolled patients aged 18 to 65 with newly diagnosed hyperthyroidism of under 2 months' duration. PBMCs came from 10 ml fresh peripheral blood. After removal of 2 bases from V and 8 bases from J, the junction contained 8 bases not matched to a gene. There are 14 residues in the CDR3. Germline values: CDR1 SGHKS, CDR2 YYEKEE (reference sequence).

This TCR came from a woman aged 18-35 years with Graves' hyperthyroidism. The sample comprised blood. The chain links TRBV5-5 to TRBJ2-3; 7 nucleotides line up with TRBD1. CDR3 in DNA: TGTGCCAGCAGCTTAGACAGGGACCTCGGTACGCAGTATTTT. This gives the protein CASSLDRDLGTQYF. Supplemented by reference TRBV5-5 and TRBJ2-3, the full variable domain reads DAGVTQSPTHLIKTRGQQVTLRCSPISGHKSVSWYQQVLGQGPQFIFQYYEKEERGRGNFPDRFSARQFPNYSSELNVNALLLGDSALYLCASSLDRDLGTQYFGPGTRLTVL.